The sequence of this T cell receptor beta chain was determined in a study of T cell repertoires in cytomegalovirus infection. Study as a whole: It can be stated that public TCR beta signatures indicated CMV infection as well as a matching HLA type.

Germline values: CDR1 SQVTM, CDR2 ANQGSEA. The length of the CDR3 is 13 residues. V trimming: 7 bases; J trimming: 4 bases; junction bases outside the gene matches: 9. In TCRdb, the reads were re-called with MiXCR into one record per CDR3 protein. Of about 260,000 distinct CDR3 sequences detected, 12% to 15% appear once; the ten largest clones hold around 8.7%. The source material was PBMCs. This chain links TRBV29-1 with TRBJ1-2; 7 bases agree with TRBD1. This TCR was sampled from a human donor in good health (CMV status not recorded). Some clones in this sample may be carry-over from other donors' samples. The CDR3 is CSGRDSAGYGYTF. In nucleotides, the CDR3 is TGCAGCGGAAGGGACAGCGCCGGCTATGGCTACACCTTC. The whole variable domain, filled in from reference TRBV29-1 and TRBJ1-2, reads SAVISQKPSRDICQRGTSLTIQCQVDSQVTMMFWYRQQPGQSLTLIATANQGSEATYESGFVIDKFPISRPNLTFSTLTVSNMSPEDSSIYLCSGRDSAGYGYTFGSGTRLTVV.